This is a list of T cell receptor beta chains from one sample in a study of OX40 agonist ivuxolimab in advanced cancers. Clones were read by immunoSEQ multiplex PCR, and TCRdb kept only the in-frame ones, dropping some. This sample has some 99,000 clones, with roughly 89% found just once. The specimen was CD4+ or CD8+ T cells sorted from blood, collected in a trial of the OX40 agonist ivuxolimab. These receptors came from an adult with an advanced solid tumor such as melanoma, head and neck, liver or kidney cancer. Each CDR3 is given with its conserved first and last residue.

>TRBJ2-3|TRBV12-5
CASATGLPDTQYF
>TRBJ2-1|TRBV5-1
CASSPNSGLSSYNEQFF
>TRBJ2-1|TRBV4-1
CASSLGQGPKKQFF
>TRBJ2-7|TRBV7-9
CASSLQGNPRSRYEQYF
>TRBJ2-2|TRBV18
CASSPGTTNTGELFF
>TRBJ1-2|TRBV19
CASSIRVQGTYGYTF
>TRBJ2-1|TRBV20-1
CSARYGSEQFF
>TRBJ1-4|TRBV14
CASSRGTYEKLFF
>TRBJ2-5|TRBV19
CASSADRGIQETQYF
>TRBJ2-7|TRBV7-9
CASSPRGLTGQYF
>TRBJ1-2|TRBV6-9
CASSYSSVGSYGYTF
>TRBJ1-1|TRBV5-1
CASSLAIGQEAFF
>TRBJ2-4|TRBV7-2
CASSSPRGENIQYF
>TRBJ1-5|TRBV2
CASRMDRGNQPQHF
>TRBJ1-1|TRBV29-1
CSVAGTANTEAFF
>TRBJ1-1|TRBV7-8
CASSSPRDATGAFF
>TRBJ1-1|TRBV29-1
CSVGRQGGNTEAFF
>TRBJ2-7|TRBV4-2
CASSQAGQTSYEQYF
>TRBJ1-1|TRBV6-1
CASSEIRVNTEAFF